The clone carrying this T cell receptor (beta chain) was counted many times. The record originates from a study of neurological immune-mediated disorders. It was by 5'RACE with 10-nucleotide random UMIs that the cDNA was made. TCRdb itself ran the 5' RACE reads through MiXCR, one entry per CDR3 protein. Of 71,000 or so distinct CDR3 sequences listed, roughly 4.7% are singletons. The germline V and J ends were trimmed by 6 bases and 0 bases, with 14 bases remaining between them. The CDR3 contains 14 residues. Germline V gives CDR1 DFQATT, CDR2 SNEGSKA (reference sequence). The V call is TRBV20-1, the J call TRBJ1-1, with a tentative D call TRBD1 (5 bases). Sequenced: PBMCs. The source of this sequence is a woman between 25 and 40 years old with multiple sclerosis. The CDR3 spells CSASWGGMNTEAFF. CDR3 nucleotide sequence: TGCAGTGCAAGTTGGGGGGGGATGAACACTGAAGCTTTCTTT.